Shown below are 26 T cell receptor beta chains from a single sample sequenced in a study of patients and donors after allogeneic stem cell transplantation. TCRdb used MiXCR to reprocess the RT-PCR reads, holding one entry per CDR3 protein. The sample records approximately 220,000 distinct CDR3 sequences, over 30% being singletons. The specimen sequenced was blood, either unsorted or a sorted T cell fraction (not recorded which). The source is a human donor who was either an allogeneic HSCT recipient or a stem cell or donor lymphocyte infusion donor (not recorded which). It is not recorded whose cells these are; they may come from a transplant donor.

The genes are TRBV4-1 and TRBJ2-3; D perhaps matches TRBD1 (5 bases). Germline assignment: CDR1 MGHRA and CDR2 YSYEKL. V was clipped by 0 bases and J by 4 bases, with 14 bases between them. The CDR3 is 16 residues long. The CDR3: CASSQDPARGADTQYF. The CDR3 coding sequence is TGCGCCAGCAGCCAAGACCCGGCTAGGGGCGCAGATACGCAGTATTTT.

This clonotype came up many times. CDR3 region: CASSPLYADTQYF. In DNA, the CDR3 is TGCGCCAGCAGTCCTCTTTACGCAGATACGCAGTATTTT. This chain uses TRBV5-1 with TRBJ2-3; no firm D call. There are 13 residues in the CDR3. Looked up from germline, CDR1 is SGHRS and CDR2 is YFSETQ. V lost 5 bases and J lost 4, with 11 bases in between.

The V call is TRBV20-1, the J call TRBJ1-6; 9 nucleotides line up with TRBD1. The CDR3 loop spans 14 amino acids. Germline V gene data show CDR1 as DFQATT and CDR2 as SNEGSKA (reference sequence). J was trimmed by 6 bases and V by 1 base; bases with no gene match: 1. As DNA, the CDR3 is TGCAGTGCTAGAGGGGGACAGGGTAATTCACCCCTCCACTTT. Residues: CSARGGQGNSPLHF.

Only a few counts were recorded for this clonotype. This chain connects TRBV28 to TRBJ2-7, with D unclear. The V gene's germline CDR1 is MDHEN and CDR2 SYDVKM. CDR3 length: 11 amino acids. Trimming removed 5 bases from V and 9 bases from J, with 11 bases in between. In nucleotides, the CDR3 is TGTGCCAGCAGTGACGTCGCTGGGCAGTACTTC. This encodes CASSDVAGQYF.

This sequence joins TRBV9 and TRBJ2-7; 7 positions match TRBD1. Trimming took 6 bases from V and 1 from J; bases not matched to a gene: 7. Germline lookup yields CDR1 SGDLS and CDR2 YYNGEE. The length of the CDR3 is 14 residues. CDR3 sequence reads: CASTEGQFSYEQYF. The CDR3, as DNA: TGTGCCAGCACCGAGGGACAGTTTTCCTACGAGCAGTACTTC.

The chain has TRBV5-1 and TRBJ1-3; perhaps TRBD1 as D (5 bases). The CDR3 spans 16 residues. V dropped 4 bases and J dropped 0 bases, with 14 bases sitting between them. The germline V gene has CDR1 SGHRS and CDR2 YFSETQ. For the CDR3, the DNA is TGCGCCAGCAGCCGTGCCTTACAGGACTCTGGAAACACCATATATTTT. Translation gives CASSRALQDSGNTIYF. The whole variable domain, filled in from reference TRBV5-1 and TRBJ1-3, reads KAGVTQTPRYLIKTRGQQVTLSCSPISGHRSVSWYQQTPGQGLQFLFEYFSETQRNKGNFPGRFSGRQFSNSRSEMNVSTLELGDSALYLCASSRALQDSGNTIYFGEGSWLTVV.

This clonotype was seen at least ten times. J is TRBJ1-6 and V is TRBV20-1; unclear D gene. CDR3 length: 15 residues. The V gene lost 0 bases and the J gene lost 7 bases, with 13 bases spanning the gap. Germline V gene data show CDR1 as DFQATT and CDR2 as SNEGSKA (reference sequence). The CDR3 coding sequence is TGCAGTGCTAGAGACCCGGGATTCAGGAATTCACCCCTCCACTTT. Translation gives CSARDPGFRNSPLHF.

In its sample, this clonotype was seen a few times. The chain couples TRBV7-9 to TRBJ1-6, with D unclear. CDR3 size: 15 residues. V shed 0 bases and J shed 10 bases, with 13 bases lying between them. Looked up from germline, CDR1 is SEHNR and CDR2 is FQNEAQ (reference sequence). For the CDR3, the DNA is TGTGCCAGCAGCTTAGCGTCGGCCTCGGGCTCACCCCTCCACTTT. It specifies CASSLASASGSPLHF.

This clonotype has only a few counts. This chain links TRBV12-3 or TRBV12-4 with TRBJ1-5; D call uncertain. There are 14 residues in the CDR3. Between the trimmed V and J ends, which lost 6 bases and 7 bases, there was a span of 16 bases. This chain's CDR3 is CASSRRDNLQPQHF. For the CDR3, the DNA is TGTGCCAGCAGCCGCCGGGATAACCTACAGCCCCAGCATTTT.

Only a few counts were recorded for this clonotype. The chain uses TRBV7-9 and TRBJ1-2; no definite D call. The CDR3 covers 14 residues. V lost 2 bases, J lost 4 bases, and 11 bases lay in between. Germline assignment: CDR1 SEHNR and CDR2 FQNEAQ (reference sequence). The CDR3 sequence is CASSLLEDGYGYTF. The CDR3 DNA is TGTGCCAGCAGCTTATTGGAGGACGGCTATGGCTACACCTTC.

The rearrangement joins TRBV30 to TRBJ1-2; tentatively, D is TRBD1 (5 bases). CDR1 GTSNPN and CDR2 SVGIG come from the germline V gene (reference sequence). This CDR3 is built from 12 residues. Between the trimmed V and J ends, which lost 4 bases and 4 bases, there was a span of 10 bases. CDR3: CAWNGQGYGYTF. The CDR3 DNA follows: TGTGCCTGGAATGGGCAGGGCTATGGCTACACCTTC.

The V gene is TRBV29-1, the J gene TRBJ1-3; tentatively, D is TRBD1 (5 bases). This CDR3 has 15 residues. Germline V gene lookup returns CDR1 SQVTM and CDR2 ANQGSEA. V was clipped by 5 bases and J by 2 bases, with 16 bases between them. In nucleotides, the CDR3 is TGCAGCGTTAGTGACAGCCTACTAACTGGAAACACCATATATTTT. This gives the protein CSVSDSLLTGNTIYF.

This chain uses TRBV20-1 with TRBJ1-1; D not certain. The CDR3 has 13 residues. In germline, CDR1 is DFQATT, CDR2 SNEGSKA (reference sequence). V lost 3 bases, J lost 0 bases, and 8 bases lay in between. The CDR3 reads CSASGQMNTEAFF. In DNA, the CDR3 is TGCAGTGCTAGTGGTCAGATGAACACTGAAGCTTTCTTT.

The V gene is TRBV15, the J gene TRBJ2-5, with TRBD1 as a possible D gene (5 bases). This CDR3 comprises 12 residues. CDR1 and CDR2 (germline): LNHNV, YYDKDF (reference sequence). V was trimmed by 6 bases and J by 5 bases, leaving 10 bases between them. CDR3 loop: CATSQGRETQYF. The CDR3, as DNA: TGTGCCACCAGTCAGGGTCGGGAGACCCAGTACTTC.

The rearrangement uses TRBV20-1 and TRBJ1-1; TRBD1 is a possible D gene (5 bases). The germline V and J ends were trimmed by 4 bases and 1 base, with 13 bases remaining between them. Germline assignment: CDR1 DFQATT and CDR2 SNEGSKA (reference sequence). The CDR3 runs 14 residues. The CDR3 DNA reads TGCAGTGCTACCCGAAGCCAGGGGAACACTGAAGCTTTCTTT. It encodes CSATRSQGNTEAFF.

The V call is TRBV29-1, the J call TRBJ1-1; D unresolved. Trimming removed 3 bases from V and 1 base from J, with 6 bases in between. The CDR3 is 12 amino acids. Germline values: CDR1 SQVTM, CDR2 ANQGSEA. The CDR3 bases are TGCAGCGTTGATCCTACGAACACTGAAGCTTTCTTT. Translated: CSVDPTNTEAFF.

A few counts support this clonotype. The rearrangement joins TRBV10-3 to TRBJ2-2; a weak D match, TRBD2 (7 bases). Per the germline V gene, CDR1 is ENHRY and CDR2 is SYGVKD. This CDR3 contains 15 residues. The V end was cut by 8 bases, the J end by 4 bases, with 17 bases between. The CDR3 loop reads CAISTRGAPTGELFF. CDR3 nucleotide sequence: TGTGCCATCTCAACTCGGGGGGCCCCCACCGGGGAGCTGTTTTTT.

The genes are TRBV7-6 and TRBJ1-5; D is undetermined. The CDR3 is 15 residues long. V dropped 2 bases and J dropped 6 bases, with 14 bases sitting between them. Per germline, CDR1 SGHVS and CDR2 FNYEAQ. CDR3 sequence: CASSLLGGVAQPQHF. The CDR3 coding sequence is TGTGCCAGCAGCTTATTGGGCGGGGTCGCTCAGCCCCAGCATTTT.

The DNA for the CDR3 is TGTGCCAGCAGTTTAGCGCAGGGTAGTGCCATGCATGAGCAGTTCTTC. As protein: CASSLAQGSAMHEQFF. V usage is TRBV12-3 or TRBV12-4 and J usage is TRBJ2-1, with D perhaps TRBD1 (5 bases). The V gene lost 0 bases and the J gene lost 8 bases, with 17 bases spanning the gap. This CDR3 has 16 residues.

The chain recombines TRBV20-1 with TRBJ2-7; D is unresolved. This CDR3 region has 13 residues. The V end lost 4 bases, the J end lost 4 bases, and 14 bases lay between the germline ends. Germline-derived CDR1 and CDR2 are DFQATT and SNEGSKA (reference sequence). CDR3 nucleotide sequence: TGCAGTGCTACTAAGACAAATAGTTACGAGCAGTACTTC. Encoded protein: CSATKTNSYEQYF.

J is TRBJ1-6 and V is TRBV6-1; TRBD1 might be the D (5 bases). Germline loops: CDR1 MNHNS, CDR2 SASEGT. The CDR3 has 13 amino acids. Trimming removed 4 bases from V and 8 bases from J, with 9 bases in between. The CDR3 nucleotides read TGTGCCAGCAGTGGGGACGGGGATTCACCCCTCCACTTT. It is translated as CASSGDGDSPLHF.

The rearrangement joins TRBV5-1 to TRBJ1-2, with D possibly being TRBD1 (5 bases). Germline V gene lookup returns CDR1 SGHRS and CDR2 YFSETQ. This CDR3 is built from 13 residues. Between the trimmed V and J ends, which lost 4 bases and 6 bases, there was a span of 13 bases. The CDR3 nucleotides read TGCGCCAGCAGCCTGGACATTGGTAATGGCTACACCTTC. This sequence encodes CASSLDIGNGYTF. Full variable domain (remainder filled in from reference TRBV5-1 and TRBJ1-2): KAGVTQTPRYLIKTRGQQVTLSCSPISGHRSVSWYQQTPGQGLQFLFEYFSETQRNKGNFPGRFSGRQFSNSRSEMNVSTLELGDSALYLCASSLDIGNGYTFGSGTRLTVV.

This clonotype has only one observation. The J gene is TRBJ2-7, the V gene TRBV28, with D perhaps TRBD1 (6 bases). Trimming stripped 1 base from V and 2 bases from J, with 12 bases between. CDR3 length equals 15 residues. CDR1 and CDR2 (germline): MDHEN, SYDVKM. In DNA form, the CDR3 reads TGTGCCAGCAGTTTATCCCGGGACACGACCTACGAGCAGTACTTC. This encodes CASSLSRDTTYEQYF.

V gene TRBV5-1 combines with J gene TRBJ1-1; D remains unclear. Germline values: CDR1 SGHRS, CDR2 YFSETQ. V was pared by 0 bases and J by 5 bases, with 8 bases between. This CDR3 contains 13 residues. The chain's CDR3 is CASSLAGQTEAFF. CDR3 DNA: TGCGCCAGCAGCTTGGCTGGGCAGACTGAAGCTTTCTTT.

The rearrangement joins TRBV20-1 to TRBJ2-3, with D maybe TRBD1 (5 bases). The CDR3 runs to 14 residues. V lost 3 bases to trimming and J lost 5 bases, with 15 bases between them. CDR1 DFQATT and CDR2 SNEGSKA come from the germline V gene (reference sequence). DNA for the CDR3: TGCAGTGCTAGTTATGCAGGGCGGAGAGATACGCAGTATTTT. This encodes CSASYAGRRDTQYF.

This clonotype was recorded a few times. V is TRBV12-3 or TRBV12-4 and J is TRBJ1-3; possibly TRBD1 for D (5 bases). The length of the CDR3 is 14 residues. Trimming shortened V by 5 bases and J by 4 bases, and 12 bases separated the two germline ends. CDR3 nucleotide sequence: TGTGCCAGCAGTCCGGGGCCGGGGGGAAACACCATATATTTT. It translates to CASSPGPGGNTIYF.